The T cell receptor (beta chain) under discussion was sequenced for a study of control samples from healthy donors and cancer patients. Libraries were prepared by immunoSEQ multiplex PCR; TCRdb keeps only in-frame clonotypes and omits some of them. This table has tens of thousands of clones, about 89% appearing once. V gave up 7 bases and J gave up 5 bases, with 18 bases separating them. CDR1 is SNHLY, CDR2 FYNNEI, per germline. This CDR3 contains 15 residues. This TCR was recovered from a woman aged 55-70 years in good health. Source material: blood. The V and J genes are TRBV2 and TRBJ2-1; D is possibly TRBD1 or TRBD2 (6 bases each). CDR3 nucleotide sequence: TGTGCCAGCACTTCACAGGGAGGTGGGGACAATGAGCAGTTCTTC. Amino acid sequence: CASTSQGGGDNEQFF. The full variable domain, its missing parts supplied by reference TRBV2 and TRBJ2-1, is EPEVTQTPSHQVTQMGQEVILRCVPISNHLYFYWYRQILGQKVEFLVSFYNNEISEKSEIFDDQFSVERPDGSNFTLKIRSTKLEDSAMYFCASTSQGGGDNEQFFGPGTRLTVL.